This T cell receptor beta chain was recorded in a study of blood T cell repertoires in COVID-19. Overall study context: COVID-19 samples from acute and convalescent phases originated in the United States, Italy and Spain. From T cells, B-cell-depleted T cells, or PBMCs came the material, which was cDNA or gDNA.

In the authors' workflow: Counts of nucleated cells, estimated from reference gene primer amplification, were obtained. Here immunoSEQ multiplex PCR was the method, and the copy in TCRdb shows in-frame clones only, minus some. V and J calls and clone size are those listed in that table; D and trimming were worked out from the DNA. The data show 150,000 to 200,000 clones, with 80% seen just once and 6.5% held by the top ten. This clone was counted only a few times. The CDR3 has 14 amino acids. Trimming at V came to 8 bases and at J to 5 bases, leaving 6 bases not matched to a gene. Germline V gene lookup returns CDR1 ENHRY and CDR2 SYGVKD.

The source of this sequence is a man between 65 and 85 years old with active or convalescent COVID-19. What was sequenced was peripheral blood. V usage is TRBV10-3 and J usage is TRBJ2-3; 11 bases map to TRBD2. The CDR3 is CAIGLAGQGDTQYF. CDR3 coding DNA: TGTGCCATCGGACTAGCGGGTCAAGGAGATACGCAGTATTTT.